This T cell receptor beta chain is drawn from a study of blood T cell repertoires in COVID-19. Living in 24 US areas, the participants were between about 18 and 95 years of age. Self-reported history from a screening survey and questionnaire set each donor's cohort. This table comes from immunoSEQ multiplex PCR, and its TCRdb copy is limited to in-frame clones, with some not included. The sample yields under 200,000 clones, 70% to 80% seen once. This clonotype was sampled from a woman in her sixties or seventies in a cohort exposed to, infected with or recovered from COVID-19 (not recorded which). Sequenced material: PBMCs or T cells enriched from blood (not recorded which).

The CDR3 DNA reads as TGTGCCAGCAACTATGGTCCAGGCAATCAGCCCCAGCATTTT. It translates to CASNYGPGNQPQHF. V is TRBV28 and J is TRBJ1-5; D is unclear. CDR3 size: 14 residues. Per germline, CDR1 MDHEN and CDR2 SYDVKM. With 7 bases removed from V and 2 bases from J, the gap between germline ends came to 12 bases.